This TCR beta chain derives from a study of siplizumab effects on memory and regulatory T cells. Study information: Paired setups tested mixed lymphocyte reactions with 0.95 to 1 ug/mL siplizumab or no drug.

Coculturing of the mixed lymphocyte reaction cells was performed at 37°C for less than seven days. Comments on this clone: What it binds is unknown.

The CDR3 runs to 16 residues. Trimming stripped 5 bases from V and 5 bases from J, with 21 bases between. Germline V gives CDR1 MRHNA, CDR2 SNTAGT. Profiled with immunoSEQ multiplex PCR; TCRdb holds only in-frame clones, not every one. The sample yields approximately 20,000 clones, 40% to 60% seen once. The sequence was collected from a human donor in good health; the cells came from an allogeneic mixed lymphocyte reaction. The V and J genes are TRBV6-4 and TRBJ2-5; weak D call: TRBD1 (5 bases). The material sequenced was CFSE-low (dividing) CD4+ T cells sorted from an allogeneic mixed lymphocyte reaction. CDR3 sequence reads: CASSPPLGQGMETQYF. CDR3 nucleotide sequence: TGTGCCAGCAGTCCACCCCTGGGGCAGGGAATGGAGACCCAGTACTTC.